The rows below give T cell receptor beta chains drawn from one sample of a study of CD8 T cells in Susac syndrome. Each CDR3 protein is one row after TCRdb ran MiXCR on the immunoSEQ multiplex PCR reads. Of fewer than 300,000 distinct CDR3 sequences listed, around 83% are singletons. Sequencing used CD8+ T cells from PBMCs. The receptors shown here come from a human donor with multiple sclerosis. CDR3s include the opening cysteine and the closing phenylalanine or tryptophan.

V | CDR3
TRBV7-9 | CASSSRDGDEKLFF
TRBV6-5 | CASSYFPAGTDTQYF
TRBV10-3 | CAIRGLHYEQYF
TRBV7-9 | CASRPLAGVNGELFF
TRBV7-9 | CASSLLGPPEAFF
TRBV7-9 | CASSGRTGGHSGNTIYF
TRBV2 | CASSAPGGSDTQYF
TRBV6-5 | CARINYGYTF
TRBV6-1 | CASSELVEGGYYGYTF
TRBV25-1 | CASGTGHHEKLFF
TRBV9 | CASSRGTSGLYYEQYF
TRBV9 | CASSGGAGGSSYEQYF
TRBV19 | CASSSVRDGYTF
TRBV12-3/TRBV12-4 | CASSLAPLAGFDTQYF
TRBV6-1 | CASSTMPGYYGYTF
TRBV11-2 | CASSQRELGYNEQFF
TRBV27 | CASSFPASGQNEQFF
TRBV13 | CASGQGSEQYF
TRBV29-1 | CSVGLPRGYTF
TRBV7-2 | CASSLGSGRAADTQYF
TRBV27 | CASSSVPGRPNTEAFF
TRBV6-1 | CASSEQGGFYTEAFF